Below, 32 T cell receptor beta chains from the same sample are listed, as sequenced in a study of T cell repertoires in cytomegalovirus infection. Their cognate antigens are unknown. TCRdb re-derived calls from the reads in MiXCR, one entry per CDR3 protein. This sample carries approximately 770,000 distinct CDR3 sequences, 25% to 30% of them seen once, and the ten largest clones take about 12%. The sequencing used cultured CD8+ T cells from PBMCs, collected from culture after CMV antigen stimulation. These receptor sequences come from a human donor in good health (CMV status not recorded). Some clones in this sample may be carry-over from other donors' samples.

This clonotype was recorded a few times. The V and J genes are TRBV28 and TRBJ2-5; 9 bases map to TRBD2. The CDR3 sequence is 17 residues long. Germline lookup yields CDR1 MDHEN and CDR2 SYDVKM. The trim removed 2 bases at V and 3 bases at J, leaving 10 bases unmatched. The DNA for the CDR3 is TGTGCCAGCAGTTTACGCCTGGCGGGGGGGGGAAAAGAGACCCAGTACTTC. It encodes CASSLRLAGGGKETQYF. The full variable domain, its missing parts supplied by reference TRBV28 and TRBJ2-5, is DVKVTQSSRYLVKRTGEKVFLECVQDMDHENMFWYRQDPGLGLRLIYFSYDVKMKEKGDIPEGYSVSREKKERFSLILESASTNQTSMYLCASSLRLAGGGKETQYFGPGTRLLVL.

This clonotype occurred a few times. The V and J genes are TRBV4-1 and TRBJ2-3; 8 nucleotides agree with TRBD2. The V segment lost 10 bases and the J segment 4 bases; nucleotides outside the gene matches: 13. Germline values: CDR1 MGHRA, CDR2 YSYEKL. CDR3 length: 15 amino acids. CDR3 region: CATRGGLFSADTQYF. CDR3 sequence (DNA): TGCGCCACCCGGGGGGGCCTATTTTCCGCAGATACGCAGTATTTT.

The rearrangement joins TRBV13 to TRBJ2-3; possible D gene TRBD2, 5 bases. V lost 2 bases and J lost 0, with 27 bases in between. This CDR3 is built from 21 residues. CDR1 and CDR2 from the germline V gene are PRHDT and FYEKMQ (reference sequence). This CDR3 is CASSLTKIKAVEESSTDTQYF. CDR3 coding DNA: TGTGCCAGCAGCTTAACCAAGATCAAAGCGGTGGAGGAATCAAGCACAGATACGCAGTATTTT.

This sequence joins TRBV7-9 and TRBJ1-1; D gene uncertain. The germline V gene has CDR1 SEHNR and CDR2 FQNEAQ (reference sequence). Trimming pared 5 bases from V and 0 bases from J, leaving 19 bases between. The CDR3 consists of 17 residues. CDR3 region: CASSVNSQRSVNTEAFF. The CDR3 DNA reads TGTGCCAGCAGCGTCAACAGCCAGCGGTCGGTGAACACTGAAGCTTTCTTT.

This clonotype showed up just a few times. CDR3: CASSISGQGALETQYF. The CDR3 region has the DNA TGTGCCAGTAGTATTTCCGGACAGGGGGCTCTGGAGACCCAGTACTTC. The V and J genes are TRBV19 and TRBJ2-5, with 11 positions matching TRBD1. The junction had 8 bases not matched to a gene; V was cut back by 3 bases and J by 5 bases. The germline V gene encodes CDR1 LNHDA and CDR2 SQIVND (reference sequence). The CDR3 runs to 16 residues.

The chain couples TRBV2 to TRBJ1-4; D may be TRBD1 (5 bases). CDR3 length equals 16 residues. The germline V and J ends were trimmed by 6 bases and 3 bases, with 17 bases remaining between them. CDR1 is SNHLY and CDR2 is FYNNEI in the germline V gene. In nucleotides, the CDR3 is TGTGCCAGCAGCGAGACGGGACGGTGGGCTAATGAAAAACTGTTTTTT. This codes for CASSETGRWANEKLFF.

This clonotype has more than one count but fewer than ten. V and J are TRBV7-6 and TRBJ2-1; TRBD2 aligns across 13 bases. The CDR3 has 15 amino acids. Germline V gene data show CDR1 as SGHVS and CDR2 as FNYEAQ. V lost 2 bases and J lost 9; bases outside the gene matches: 4. CDR3 loop: CASSLRTSGGGEQFF. The CDR3 DNA reads as TGTGCCAGCAGCTTAAGAACTAGCGGGGGGGGTGAGCAGTTCTTC.

With respect to this clonotype: A read error is possible here, since a much larger clone lies one base away. The chain is built from TRBV18 and TRBJ2-7; D might be TRBD1 or TRBD2, each matching 5 bases. V dropped 1 base and J dropped 3 bases, with 13 bases sitting between them. The CDR3 is 15 residues long. Germline values: CDR1 KGHSH, CDR2 LQKENI. This CDR3 reads CASSPQARGVYEQYF. CDR3 sequence (DNA): TGTGCCAGCTCACCACAGGCAAGGGGAGTCTACGAGCAGTACTTC.

This chain joins TRBV7-4 and TRBJ2-1; tentatively, D is TRBD1 (6 bases). The V gene lost 6 bases and the J gene lost 7 bases, with 22 bases spanning the gap. The CDR3 loop spans 16 amino acids. The germline CDR1 and CDR2 sequences are SGHVT and SQSDAQ. The CDR3 DNA sequence: TGTGCCAGCAGACCCGAATGGGGGCGACATTTGAATGAGCAGTTCTTC. Protein: CASRPEWGRHLNEQFF.

Concerning this clonotype: This could be a read error, since a much larger clone is one nucleotide away. It is likely a read error, because the conserved phenylalanine at the end of the CDR3 is missing. The chain carries TRBV7-2 and TRBJ2-1; 8 bases are a match to TRBD2. Looked up from germline, CDR1 is SGHTA and CDR2 is FQGNSA. There are 16 residues in the CDR3. With 5 bases clipped from V and 7 bases from J, the junction kept 13 bases outside the gene matches. The chain's CDR3 is CASSPVRAGVLNEQFV. The CDR3 DNA is TGTGCCAGCAGCCCGGTTCGAGCGGGGGTACTGAATGAGCAGTTCGTC.

The rearrangement uses TRBV7-9 and TRBJ1-1; 9 nucleotides align to TRBD1. Trimming removed 6 bases from V and 1 base from J; junction bases left unmatched: 6. The CDR3 consists of 15 residues. Germline CDR1 SEHNR, CDR2 FQNEAQ (reference sequence). CDR3 coding DNA: TGTGCCAGCAGAAACGGGGGACAGGGGAACACTGAAGCTTTCTTT. The encoded protein is CASRNGGQGNTEAFF.

This clonotype turned up a few times. The chain uses TRBV18 and TRBJ1-5; D call uncertain. CDR3 length: 17 amino acids. Germline V CDR1 and CDR2: KGHSH, LQKENI. The germline V and J ends were trimmed by 2 bases and 8 bases, with 22 bases remaining between them. The CDR3 loop reads CASSPGWEPLKLEPQHF. The CDR3 DNA is TGTGCCAGCTCACCAGGATGGGAACCGCTGAAGCTGGAGCCCCAGCATTTT.

In this sample, this clonotype turned up many times. This chain connects TRBV7-9 to TRBJ1-5; 8 bases are a match to TRBD1. The CDR3 is made up of 16 amino acids. J gave up 0 bases and V 4 bases, and 5 bases lay outside the gene matches. Germline V gene data show CDR1 as SEHNR and CDR2 as FQNEAQ (reference sequence). The CDR3 DNA follows: TGTGCCAGCAGCTCGGGACAGGCTGGTAGCAATCAGCCCCAGCATTTT. It translates to CASSSGQAGSNQPQHF.

This clonotype was detected ten times or more. The V gene is TRBV7-3, the J gene TRBJ2-3; 7 nucleotides line up with TRBD2. The V gene end was trimmed by 3 bases and the J gene end by 3 bases; junction bases not matched to a gene: 15. Germline CDR1 is SGHTA and CDR2 is FQGTGA. The CDR3 is 18 residues long. The CDR3 spells CASSLLLIREGRTDTQYF. In DNA form, the CDR3 reads TGTGCCAGCAGCTTGCTCTTGATTAGGGAGGGTAGGACAGATACGCAGTATTTT.

This chain connects TRBV27 to TRBJ2-2; D is ambiguous. The length of the CDR3 is 14 residues. CDR1 MNHEY and CDR2 SMNVEV come from the germline V gene (reference sequence). The V end was cut by 7 bases, the J end by 7 bases, with 16 bases between. CDR3 amino acids: CASKGSRKNGELFF. CDR3 in DNA: TGTGCCAGCAAAGGGTCACGTAAAAACGGGGAGCTGTTTTTT.

The genes are TRBV11-2 and TRBJ2-7; weak D call: TRBD2 (6 bases). From germline, CDR1 is SGHAT and CDR2 FQNNGV. This CDR3 region has 16 residues. Trimming removed 4 bases at V and 2 bases at J, with 18 bases between. CDR3 nucleotide sequence: TGTGCCAGCAGCTACACGCAGGAGGGTCGGGCCTACGAGCAGTACGTC. It codes for CASSYTQEGRAYEQYV.

This clonotype has ten or more counts. This chain links TRBV6-2 or TRBV6-3 with TRBJ2-2, with D unclear. The CDR3 has 15 amino acids. The V end lost 5 bases, the J end lost 1 base, and 11 bases lay between the germline ends. The germline CDR1 and CDR2 sequences are MNHEY and SVGEGT. CDR3 in DNA: TGTGCCAGCAGTCCCCCGTGGGGGAACACCGGGGAGCTGTTTTTT. The encoded protein is CASSPPWGNTGELFF.

This clonotype was detected only a few times. The chain is built from TRBV7-9 and TRBJ1-5; 7 bases are a match to TRBD1. The germline CDR1 and CDR2 sequences are SEHNR and FQNEAQ (reference sequence). The CDR3 spans 14 residues. V shed 6 bases and J 7 bases; nucleotides not matched to a gene: 9. The DNA for the CDR3 is TGTGCCAGCAGACCTCCAGGGGGGAACCAGCCCCAGCATTTT. Encoded protein: CASRPPGGNQPQHF. Combining the CDR3 with reference TRBV7-9 and TRBJ1-5 gives the whole variable domain DTGVSQNPRHKITKRGQNVTFRCDPISEHNRLYWYRQTLGQGPEFLTYFQNEAQLEKSRLLSDRFSAERPKGSFSTLEIQRTEQGDSAMYLCASRPPGGNQPQHFGDGTRLSIL.

This clonotype has just a few counts. The genes are TRBV7-9 and TRBJ2-1; TRBD2 matches at 8 bases. Germline V lookup: CDR1 SEHNR, CDR2 FQNEAQ (reference sequence). This CDR3 has 12 amino acids. Unmatched junction bases numbered 5, after V lost 5 bases and J lost 11 bases. The CDR3 coding sequence is TGTGCCAGCAGCCCGTTAGCGGGGCAGCAGTTCTTC. This translates into CASSPLAGQQFF.

The chain joins TRBV4-3 to TRBJ2-2, with D unclear. V lost 1 base to trimming and J lost 4 bases, with 7 bases between them. This CDR3 spans 14 amino acids. Germline CDR1 and CDR2: LGHNA and YSLEER. The CDR3 here is CASSQALVTGELFF. The CDR3 DNA sequence: TGCGCCAGCAGCCAAGCCCTCGTCACCGGGGAGCTGTTTTTT.

This sequence joins TRBV2 and TRBJ1-5; D call uncertain. CDR1 and CDR2 from the germline V gene are SNHLY and FYNNEI. V gave up 3 bases and J gave up 0 bases, with 9 bases separating them. The CDR3 loop spans 15 amino acids. The CDR3 coding sequence is TGTGCCAGCAGTGAGGCCAGACTTAGCAATCAGCCCCAGCATTTT. Translated: CASSEARLSNQPQHF.

The chain couples TRBV12-5 to TRBJ2-7; 7 nucleotides line up with TRBD2. J gave up 5 bases and V 0 bases, and 7 bases lay outside the gene matches. The length of the CDR3 is 15 residues. Germline CDR1 is LGHNT and CDR2 is FRNRAP. This chain's CDR3 is CASGLVSWGGNEQYF. The DNA for the CDR3 is TGTGCTAGTGGTTTGGTATCTTGGGGGGGTAACGAGCAGTACTTC.

This chain connects TRBV29-1 to TRBJ2-2; no definite D call. V was cut by 2 bases and J by 2 bases, with 6 bases left in between. Germline CDR1 and CDR2: SQVTM and ANQGSEA. This CDR3 spans 13 amino acids. CDR3 sequence (DNA): TGCAGCGTTGAACTCGGCAACACCGGGGAGCTGTTTTTT. Translation gives CSVELGNTGELFF.

This clonotype came up many times. This chain joins TRBV7-6 and TRBJ2-2; D may be TRBD1 (6 bases). Germline V gene sequence: CDR1 SGHVS, CDR2 FNYEAQ. V lost 4 bases and J 4 bases, leaving 13 bases between the germline ends. The CDR3 extends over 15 amino acids. This CDR3 reads CASSSPDRSTGELFF. DNA for the CDR3: TGTGCCAGCAGCTCCCCTGACAGGAGCACCGGGGAGCTGTTTTTT.

The V gene is TRBV24-1, the J gene TRBJ2-1; 10 bases fit TRBD2. The germline V gene encodes CDR1 KGHDR and CDR2 SFDVKD. The CDR3 sequence is 14 residues long. Unmatched junction bases numbered 12, after V lost 11 bases and J lost 9 bases. CDR3 residues: CAIRSSGGDGEQFF. Written as DNA, the CDR3 is TGTGCCATCAGGTCTAGCGGGGGTGACGGTGAGCAGTTCTTC.

This clonotype was seen repeatedly, ten times or more. The V call is TRBV7-8, the J call TRBJ2-7; 10 bases fit TRBD1. Trimming removed 5 bases from V and 4 bases from J; junction bases left unmatched: 11. This CDR3 spans 16 amino acids. The V gene's germline CDR1 is SGHVS and CDR2 FQNEAQ. The CDR3 DNA sequence: TGTGCCAGCAGCACCCCTAGGGACAGGGGAGGGTACGAGCAGTACGTC. This codes for CASSTPRDRGGYEQYV.

J is TRBJ1-2 and V is TRBV6-2 or TRBV6-3; maybe TRBD1 (5 bases). V dropped 7 bases and J dropped 2 bases, with 17 bases sitting between them. Germline values: CDR1 MNHEY, CDR2 SVGEGT. CDR3 size: 15 residues. The DNA of the CDR3 is TGTGCCAGCACCCGGAGGGGCGAGTTAAACTATGGCTACACCTTC. Translated: CASTRRGELNYGYTF.

The CDR3, as DNA: TGCGCCAGCAGCCAAGATAGGGCAGGGACGTACACTGAAGCTTTCTTT. This encodes CASSQDRAGTYTEAFF. The gene calls are TRBV4-3 and TRBJ1-1; a possible D gene is TRBD1 (5 bases). The CDR3 runs to 16 residues. V was shortened by 0 bases and J by 3 bases, with 14 bases between the two germline ends. Germline loops: CDR1 LGHNA, CDR2 YSLEER.

In this sample, this clonotype turned up many times. The V call is TRBV7-6, the J call TRBJ2-7; 7 bases align to TRBD2. With V trimmed by 1 base and J by 5 bases, 8 bases remained unmatched. From germline, CDR1 is SGHVS and CDR2 FNYEAQ. This CDR3 region has 15 residues. CDR3 sequence (DNA): TGTGCCAGCAGCTTAGTCCATCAGGGAGGGAACGAGCAGTACTTC. Amino acid sequence: CASSLVHQGGNEQYF.

The genes are TRBV27 and TRBJ1-5, with TRBD1 as a possible D gene (6 bases). Per the germline V gene, CDR1 is MNHEY and CDR2 is SMNVEV (reference sequence). V lost 2 bases and J 7 bases, leaving 12 bases between the germline ends. This CDR3 region has 14 residues. The CDR3 DNA reads as TGTGCCAGCAGTTTAGGGGGGGCGTGGCAGCCCCAGCATTTT. This sequence encodes CASSLGGAWQPQHF.

This clonotype was found a few times. The V call is TRBV7-3, the J call TRBJ2-2; D is undetermined. The germline V and J ends were trimmed by 10 bases and 3 bases, with 9 bases remaining between them. Germline V gene data show CDR1 as SGHTA and CDR2 as FQGTGA. This CDR3 is 12 amino acids long. The CDR3 nucleotides are TGTGCCACTCAGTCGGACACCGGGGAGCTGTTTTTT. Protein product: CATQSDTGELFF.

Points on this clonotype: Likely a read error: the CDR3 ends without its conserved phenylalanine or tryptophan. This chain links TRBV7-9 with TRBJ2-2; D not resolved. CDR1 and CDR2 from the germline V gene are SEHNR and FQNEAQ (reference sequence). CDR3 length: 14 amino acids. Deletions cut 0 bases from V and 2 bases from J, with 4 bases between. DNA of the CDR3: TGTGCCAGCAGCTTAGCCGGTAACACCGGGGAGCTGTTTTCT. It encodes CASSLAGNTGELFS.